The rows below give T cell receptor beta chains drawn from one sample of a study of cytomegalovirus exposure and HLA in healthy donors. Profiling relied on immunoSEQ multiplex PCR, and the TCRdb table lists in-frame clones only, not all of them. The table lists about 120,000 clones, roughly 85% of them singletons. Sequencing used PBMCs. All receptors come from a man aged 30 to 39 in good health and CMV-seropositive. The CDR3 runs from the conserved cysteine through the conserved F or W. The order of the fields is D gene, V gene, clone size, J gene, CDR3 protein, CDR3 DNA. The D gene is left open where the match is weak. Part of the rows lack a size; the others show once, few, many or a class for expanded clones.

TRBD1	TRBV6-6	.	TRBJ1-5	CASSYGQGVQPQHF	TGTGCCAGCAGTTATGGACAGGGAGTTCAGCCCCAGCATTTT
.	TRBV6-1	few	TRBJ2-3	CASRQYDTQYF	TGTGCCAGTCGACAATACGATACGCAGTATTTT
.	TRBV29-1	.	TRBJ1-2	CSVVGVDYGYTF	TGCAGCGTTGTAGGGGTTGACTATGGCTACACCTTC
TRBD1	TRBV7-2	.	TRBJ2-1	CASSPGTGYGDEQFF	TGTGCCAGCAGCCCCGGGACAGGGTATGGCGATGAGCAGTTCTTC
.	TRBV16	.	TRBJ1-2	CASSHGITSVYGYTF	TGTGCCAGCAGCCACGGGATTACCAGCGTTTATGGCTACACCTTC
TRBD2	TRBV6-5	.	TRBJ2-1	CASSYTGGYDEQFF	TGTGCCAGCAGTTACACGGGAGGGTACGATGAGCAGTTCTTC
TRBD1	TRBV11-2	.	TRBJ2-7	CASSLDWTGAGEQYF	TGTGCCAGCAGCTTAGATTGGACAGGGGCAGGCGAGCAGTACTTC
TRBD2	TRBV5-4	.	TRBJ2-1	CASKTSGDYNEQFF	TGTGCCAGCAAGACTAGCGGCGATTACAATGAGCAGTTCTTC
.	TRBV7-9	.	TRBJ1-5	CSSSSLGNQPQHF	TGTTCCAGCAGCTCCCTTGGCAATCAGCCCCAGCATTTT
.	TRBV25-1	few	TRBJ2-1	CASSPHEQFF	TGTGCCAGCAGCCCTCATGAGCAGTTCTTC
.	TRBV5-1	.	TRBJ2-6	CASSRTEAGANVLTF	TGCGCCAGCTCCAGGACAGAAGCTGGGGCCAACGTCCTGACTTTC
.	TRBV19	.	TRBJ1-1	CATSVRLYSNTEAFF	TGTGCCACATCGGTCAGACTCTATTCAAACACTGAAGCTTTCTTT
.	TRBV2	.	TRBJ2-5	CASSDRSPQETQYF	TGTGCCAGCAGTGACCGGTCCCCTCAAGAGACCCAGTACTTC
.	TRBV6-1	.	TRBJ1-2	CASSEDIGYGYTF	TGTGCCAGCAGTGAGGACATCGGCTATGGCTACACCTTC
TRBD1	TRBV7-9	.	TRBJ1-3	CASSWDRNSGNTIYF	TGTGCCAGCAGCTGGGACAGAAACTCTGGAAACACCATATATTTT
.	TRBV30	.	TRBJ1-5	CAWNTANQPQHF	TGTGCCTGGAATACAGCAAATCAGCCCCAGCATTTT
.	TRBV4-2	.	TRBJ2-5	CASSLREGLARGQYF	TGTGCCAGCAGCCTTCGAGAGGGACTGGCCCGGGGCCAGTACTTC
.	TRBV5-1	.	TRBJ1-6	CATKKRAGENSPLHF	TGCGCCACCAAAAAACGGGCAGGGGAAAATTCACCCCTCCACTTT
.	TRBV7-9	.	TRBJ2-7	CASSRDFPYEQYF	TGTGCCAGCAGCCGGGACTTCCCATACGAGCAGTACTTC
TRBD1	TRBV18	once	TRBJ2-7	CASSGNSGTGVYEQYF	TGTGCCAGCTCAGGCAATTCCGGGACAGGGGTATACGAGCAGTACTTC
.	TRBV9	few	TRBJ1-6	CASSPRGRSSYNSPLHF	TGTGCCAGCAGCCCCCGCGGGCGTAGCTCCTATAATTCACCCCTCCACTTT
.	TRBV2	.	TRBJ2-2	CASKQRGAGELFF	TGTGCCAGCAAACAAAGGGGTGCCGGGGAGCTGTTTTTT
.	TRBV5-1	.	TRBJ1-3	CASGEGAGNTIYF	TGCGCCAGCGGGGAGGGCGCTGGAAACACCATATATTTT
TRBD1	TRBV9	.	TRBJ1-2	CASSSGTGPYGYTF	TGTGCCAGCAGCTCAGGGACAGGGCCCTATGGCTACACCTTC
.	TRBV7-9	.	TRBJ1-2	CASSTRGNYGYTF	TGTGCCAGCAGCACCAGGGGAAACTATGGCTACACCTTC
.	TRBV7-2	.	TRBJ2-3	CASSLDIQRDTQYF	TGTGCCAGCAGCTTAGACATCCAAAGAGATACGCAGTATTTT
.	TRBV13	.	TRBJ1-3	CASSLGGPAAGNTIYF	TGTGCCAGCAGCTTAGGCGGCCCGGCGGCTGGAAACACCATATATTTT
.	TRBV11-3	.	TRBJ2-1	CASSPTTLSWFNEQFF	TGTGCCAGCAGCCCCACTACGCTGAGTTGGTTCAATGAGCAGTTCTTC
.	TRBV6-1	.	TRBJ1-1	CASSGAGTTEAFF	TGTGCCAGCAGTGGGGCAGGTACGACTGAAGCTTTCTTT
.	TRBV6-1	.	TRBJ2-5	CASAAGPQETQYF	TGTGCCAGCGCCGCGGGACCCCAAGAGACCCAGTACTTC
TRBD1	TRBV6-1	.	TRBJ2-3	CASSEQQGTDTQYF	TGTGCCAGCAGTGAACAACAGGGGACAGATACGCAGTATTTT
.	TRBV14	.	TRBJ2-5	CASSQDPGQGGWEQYF	TGTGCCAGCAGCCAAGATCCGGGTCAGGGGGGATGGGAGCAGTACTTC
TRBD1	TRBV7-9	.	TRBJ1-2	CASSYDRAYGYTF	TGTGCCAGCAGCTATGACAGGGCCTATGGCTACACCTTC
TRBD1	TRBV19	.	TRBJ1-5	CASSMAGTGNSNQPQHF	TGTGCCAGTAGTATGGCCGGGACAGGAAATAGCAATCAGCCCCAGCATTTT
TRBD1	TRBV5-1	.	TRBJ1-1	CASSVGTGGRDAFF	TGCGCCAGCAGCGTGGGGACAGGGGGACGTGACGCTTTCTTT
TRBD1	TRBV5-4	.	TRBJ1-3	CASSAGQASGNTIYF	TGTGCCAGCAGCGCGGGACAGGCCTCTGGAAACACCATATATTTT
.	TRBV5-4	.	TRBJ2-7	CASSLYSDEQYF	TGTGCCAGCAGCTTGTACAGTGACGAGCAGTACTTC
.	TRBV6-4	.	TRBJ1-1	CAIRVNTEAFF	TGTGCCATCCGGGTGAACACTGAAGCTTTCTTT
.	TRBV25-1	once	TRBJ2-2	CASKGTGELFF	TGTGCCAGCAAGGGGACCGGGGAGCTGTTTTTT
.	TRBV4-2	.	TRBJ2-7	CASSQDPQVPSYEQYF	TGTGCCAGCAGCCAAGATCCACAGGTTCCCTCCTACGAGCAGTACTTC
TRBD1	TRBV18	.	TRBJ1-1	CASSSRQGTAFF	TGTGCCAGCTCATCCCGACAGGGCACAGCTTTCTTT
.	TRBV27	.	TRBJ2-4	CASSLSGPLAKNIQYF	TGTGCCAGCAGTCTATCGGGCCCACTAGCCAAAAACATTCAGTACTTC
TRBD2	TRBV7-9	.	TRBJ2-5	CASRTTGGGRGETQYF	TGTGCCAGCAGGACAACGGGGGGGGGCCGTGGAGAGACCCAGTACTTC
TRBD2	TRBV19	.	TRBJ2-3	CASSISTSGGADTQYF	TGTGCCAGTAGTATCTCGACTAGCGGGGGGGCTGATACGCAGTATTTT
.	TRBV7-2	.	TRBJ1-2	CASSFRGVGGYTF	TGTGCCAGCAGCTTTCGGGGGGTGGGTGGCTACACCTTC
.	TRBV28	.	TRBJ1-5	CASSPPGSTARSQHF	TGTGCCAGCAGTCCCCCGGGAAGTACAGCTCGTTCCCAGCATTTT
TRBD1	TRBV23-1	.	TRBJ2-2	CASSRTCPQGETGELFF	TGCGCCAGCAGTCGAACCTGCCCCCAGGGGGAGACCGGGGAGCTGTTTTTT
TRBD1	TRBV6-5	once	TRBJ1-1	CASKAGGRAFF	TGTGCCAGCAAGGCAGGGGGCCGAGCTTTCTTT
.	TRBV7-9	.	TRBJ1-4	CASTLRGNEKLFF	TGTGCCAGCACCCTACGGGGGAATGAAAAACTGTTTTTT
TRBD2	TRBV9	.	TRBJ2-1	CASSVGASGGYNEQFF	TGTGCCAGCAGCGTAGGAGCTAGCGGGGGCTACAATGAGCAGTTCTTC